A selection of T cell receptor beta chains follows, all from one sample in a study of T-cell reconstitution after alpha-beta-depleted transplantation in children. In TCRdb, the PCR reads were re-called with MiXCR into one record per CDR3 protein. This sample yields approximately 630,000 distinct CDR3 sequences, of which roughly 14% are seen a single time; about 0.79% belongs to the top ten. The sample was PBMCs, taken before TCRalphabeta/CD19-depleted stem cell transplant. The receptors here all came from a girl aged 2-10 years with congenital amegakaryocytic thrombocytopenia, due to receive a stem cell transplant. Both conserved end residues are part of each CDR3. A D gene is named only where the DNA matches it firmly. Clone sizes are given selectively: once, few, many, or a class where the clone is expanded.

v_gene,abundance,j_gene,d_gene,CDR3nt,CDR3aa
TRBV12-3/TRBV12-4,many,TRBJ2-5,-,TGTGCCAGCAGTTTAAACGGAGAGACCCAGTACTTC,CASSLNGETQYF
TRBV20-1,many,TRBJ2-2,TRBD2,TGCAGTGCTAGAGATTGGACTAGCGGGACCGGGGAGCTGTTTTTT,CSARDWTSGTGELFF
TRBV20-1,few,TRBJ2-5,-,TGCAGTGCTAGAGGGTGGCCCGGGGAGACCCAGTACTTC,CSARGWPGETQYF
TRBV10-2,many,TRBJ2-1,TRBD2,TGCGCCAGCAGGGTGGAACTAGCGGCCTCTTTCAATGAGCAGTTCTTC,CASRVELAASFNEQFF
TRBV7-2,-,TRBJ2-1,-,TGTGCCAGCAGCTTATTAAGGGGAAACAATGAGCAGTTCTTC,CASSLLRGNNEQFF
TRBV5-1,few,TRBJ1-2,-,TGCGCCAGCAGCTTGACCCATTCTAACTATGGCTACACCTTC,CASSLTHSNYGYTF
TRBV29-1,-,TRBJ2-1,TRBD1,TGCAGCGCTGCCCTCGGGACAGGGGGCGGGAATGAGCAGTTCTTC,CSAALGTGGGNEQFF
TRBV20-1,many,TRBJ2-2,TRBD1,TGCAGTGCTATGAGGGGGACAGGGGGAACCGGGGAGCTGTTTTTT,CSAMRGTGGTGELFF
TRBV29-1,few,TRBJ2-1,-,TGCAGCGTTGAAGAAGGAGGCAATGAGCAGTTCTTC,CSVEEGGNEQFF
TRBV15,-,TRBJ1-1,TRBD1,TGTGCCACCAGCAGGGATGACAGGGACGAAGCTTTCTTT,CATSRDDRDEAFF
TRBV3-1,-,TRBJ2-7,-,TGTGCCAGCAGCCAAGGCTCCCCGAGCGGATACTACGAGCAGTACTTC,CASSQGSPSGYYEQYF
TRBV11-1,many,TRBJ2-3,TRBD2,TGTGCCAGCAACCCTAGGCTAGCGGAACCACCGAGCACAGATACGCAGTATTTT,CASNPRLAEPPSTDTQYF
TRBV5-5,many,TRBJ2-2,-,TGTGCCAGCAGTATAGCACGGGGGTACGCTGGCGGGGAGCTGTTTTTT,CASSIARGYAGGELFF
TRBV12-3/TRBV12-4,few,TRBJ2-5,TRBD2,TGTGCCAGCAGTTTAAGCCTAGCGGGGCCTGGAGAGACCCAGTACTTC,CASSLSLAGPGETQYF
TRBV5-6,many,TRBJ2-7,-,TGTGCCAGCAGCAACGCCGCCTCCTACGAGCAGTACTTC,CASSNAASYEQYF
TRBV4-1,-,TRBJ2-4,TRBD1,TGCGCCAGCAGCCACGAGACAGGGGGCCCGAACATTCAGTACTTC,CASSHETGGPNIQYF
TRBV6-2/TRBV6-3,-,TRBJ2-1,-,TGTGCCAGCAGACGCCCAATGACCAAGGGGGGAGAGCAGTTCTTC,CASRRPMTKGGEQFF
TRBV28,few,TRBJ2-3,TRBD1,TGTGCCAGCAGGATTACAGGGGATAACACAGATACGCAGTATTTT,CASRITGDNTDTQYF
TRBV18,few,TRBJ2-7,TRBD2,TGTGCCAGCTCACAACCGACTAGCGGGAGTTACGAGCAGTACTTC,CASSQPTSGSYEQYF
TRBV11-3,-,TRBJ2-1,-,TGTGCCAGCAGCTTAGTCGGGACACCAGGGGATGAGCCGTTCTTC,CASSLVGTPGDEPFF
TRBV5-6,-,TRBJ2-7,-,TGTGCCAGCAGCTCCGATCGGGGGACCAAGCAGTACTTC,CASSSDRGTKQYF